The next 15 T cell receptor beta chains were all read from a single sample in a study of blood T cell repertoires in COVID-19. Repertoires were generated with immunoSEQ multiplex PCR, while TCRdb's copy carries only in-frame clones and drops some. The repertoire holds approximately 210,000 clones, with 65% to 80% as singletons. Input material: PBMCs or T cells enriched from blood (not recorded which). These receptors were collected from a woman between 45 and 65 years old with acute COVID-19.

This clone was seen only a few times. The V and J genes are TRBV29-1 and TRBJ1-1; no reliable D call. V dropped 4 bases and J dropped 5 bases, with 17 bases sitting between them. Germline assignment: CDR1 SQVTM and CDR2 ANQGSEA. This CDR3 spans 14 amino acids. CDR3: CSVAWRGDGTEAFF. The CDR3 DNA follows: TGCAGCGTTGCGTGGCGGGGTGACGGAACTGAAGCTTTCTTT. Together with reference TRBV29-1 and TRBJ1-1, the CDR3 gives the full variable domain: SAVISQKPSRDICQRGTSLTIQCQVDSQVTMMFWYRQQPGQSLTLIATANQGSEATYESGFVIDKFPISRPNLTFSTLTVSNMSPEDSSIYLCSVAWRGDGTEAFFGQGTRLTVV.

The rearrangement joins TRBV6-5 to TRBJ2-5; D might be TRBD1 (5 bases). CDR3 size: 12 residues. Germline lookup yields CDR1 MNHEY and CDR2 SVGAGI. Trimming removed 3 bases from V and 4 bases from J, with 6 bases in between. Here the CDR3 reads CASSYQGETQYF. CDR3 in DNA: TGTGCCAGCAGTTATCAGGGAGAGACCCAGTACTTC.

This chain connects TRBV4-2 to TRBJ1-4; 7 bases align to TRBD1. The CDR3 has 14 amino acids. CDR1 and CDR2 (germline): LGHNA, YNFKEQ. The V segment lost 1 base and the J segment 4 bases; nucleotides outside the gene matches: 0. The CDR3 DNA sequence: TGTGCCAGCAGCCAAGGGGACAGTAATGAAAAACTGTTTTTT. Residues: CASSQGDSNEKLFF.

The rearrangement links TRBV28 to TRBJ2-3; D not resolved. Germline assignment: CDR1 MDHEN and CDR2 SYDVKM. Trimming pared 6 bases from V and 4 bases from J, leaving 8 bases between. The CDR3 extends over 12 amino acids. DNA for the CDR3: TGTGCCAGCAGAGCCCTACCAGATACGCAGTATTTT. Protein product: CASRALPDTQYF.

The chain joins TRBV6-5 to TRBJ2-2; D gene uncertain. The germline V gene has CDR1 MNHEY and CDR2 SVGAGI. This CDR3 contains 14 residues. The ends were cut back, 2 bases at V and 10 bases at J, with 14 bases in the middle. The CDR3, as DNA: TGTGCCAGCAGTTACACCAGCCGGGTGGCGGAGCTGTTTTTT. Its protein product is CASSYTSRVAELFF.

The chain's CDR3 is CASSYSMRWYTEAFF. The DNA for the CDR3 is TGTGCCAGCAGTTACTCGATGCGGTGGTACACTGAAGCTTTCTTT. V is TRBV6-5 and J is TRBJ1-1; D ambiguous. CDR3 length: 15 residues. The V gene's germline CDR1 is MNHEY and CDR2 SVGAGI. V shed 0 bases and J shed 3 bases, with 11 bases lying between them.

This chain links TRBV6-4 with TRBJ2-1; 10 bases line up with TRBD1. The trim removed 3 bases at V and 0 bases at J, leaving 2 bases unmatched. The length of the CDR3 is 16 residues. From germline, CDR1 is MRHNA and CDR2 SNTAGT. The CDR3 sequence is CASSERTGGSYNEQFF. CDR3 bases: TGTGCCAGCAGTGAAAGGACAGGGGGCTCCTACAATGAGCAGTTCTTC.

The V and J genes are TRBV6-2 or TRBV6-3 and TRBJ1-1; TRBD1 agrees at 8 bases. The CDR3 has 17 amino acids. V dropped 0 bases and J dropped 4; count of bases not matched to a gene: 10. Germline CDR1 is MNHEY and CDR2 is SVGEGT. This CDR3 reads CASSYSNQGAHPTEAFF. Here the CDR3 DNA reads TGTGCCAGCAGTTACTCGAATCAGGGGGCTCATCCCACTGAAGCTTTCTTT.

The chain couples TRBV5-6 to TRBJ1-1, with 10 bases matching TRBD1. The CDR3 is 16 residues long. Germline assignment: CDR1 SGHDT and CDR2 YYEEEE. J gave up 5 bases and V 5 bases, and 12 bases lay outside the gene matches. CDR3: CASRNRDRGLGTEAFF. Written as DNA, the CDR3 is TGTGCCAGCAGGAACCGGGACAGGGGTCTCGGGACTGAAGCTTTCTTT.

The V gene is TRBV28, the J gene TRBJ2-5; the match to TRBD2 covers 16 bases. CDR3 size: 19 residues. The germline V gene encodes CDR1 MDHEN and CDR2 SYDVKM. Losses at the gene ends were 5 bases for V and 5 bases for J; bases not matched to a gene: 14. CDR3 sequence (DNA): TGTGCCAGCAGTAGGGGTTGGGGACTAGCGGGGGGGCCGGAGGAGACCCAGTACTTC. Translating it yields CASSRGWGLAGGPEETQYF.

The J gene is TRBJ1-4, the V gene TRBV28, with D perhaps TRBD1 (5 bases). Per the germline V gene, CDR1 is MDHEN and CDR2 is SYDVKM. There are 14 residues in the CDR3. Trimming took 3 bases from V and 5 from J, leaving 10 bases between them. The CDR3 region is CASSFPGGNEKLFF. In DNA form, the CDR3 reads TGTGCCAGCAGTTTTCCCGGGGGGAATGAAAAACTGTTTTTT.

V usage is TRBV28 and J usage is TRBJ2-1; 11 positions agree with TRBD2. The CDR3 has 20 residues. CDR1 and CDR2 from the germline V gene are MDHEN and SYDVKM. The V segment lost 5 bases and the J segment 1 base; nucleotides outside the gene matches: 16. Here the CDR3 DNA reads TGTGCCAGCAGTCCCCCGCGAGGTAGCGGGGGGGGACGTTCCTACAATGAGCAGTTCTTC. It specifies CASSPPRGSGGGRSYNEQFF.

V usage is TRBV5-1 and J usage is TRBJ1-6; TRBD1 agrees at 10 bases. V lost 4 bases and J lost 7; bases outside the gene matches: 8. Germline lookup yields CDR1 SGHRS and CDR2 YFSETQ. The CDR3 consists of 16 residues. The CDR3 DNA reads TGCGCCAGCAGCCCAATGCCGGGACAGGGGAATTCACCCCTCCACTTT. The encoded protein is CASSPMPGQGNSPLHF. Based on the CDR3 plus reference TRBV5-1 and TRBJ1-6, the full variable domain is KAGVTQTPRYLIKTRGQQVTLSCSPISGHRSVSWYQQTPGQGLQFLFEYFSETQRNKGNFPGRFSGRQFSNSRSEMNVSTLELGDSALYLCASSPMPGQGNSPLHFGNGTRLTVT.

V gene TRBV25-1 combines with J gene TRBJ1-1; D might be TRBD1 (5 bases). Trimming left V 0 bases short and J 8 bases short, with 13 bases between. CDR1 MGHDK and CDR2 SYGVNS come from the germline V gene. This CDR3 has 14 residues. CDR3 nucleotides: TGTGCCAGCAGTGAATACGGGGGAACCCTCGAAGCTTTCTTT. It is translated as CASSEYGGTLEAFF.

The chain couples TRBV19 to TRBJ2-7; 7 bases align to TRBD2. Per the germline V gene, CDR1 is LNHDA and CDR2 is SQIVND (reference sequence). The CDR3 is 12 amino acids. V gave up 10 bases and J gave up 7 bases; unmatched junction bases: 10. CDR3 DNA sequence: TGTGCCACTAAGGGAGGGGTGTGGGAGCAGTACGTC. This codes for CATKGGVWEQYV.